These T cell receptor beta chains were read from a single sample in a study of cytomegalovirus exposure and HLA in healthy donors. Assay: immunoSEQ multiplex PCR; the TCRdb copy retains only in-frame clones and omits some. The sample lists about 180,000 clones; just over 75% were seen once. Input material: PBMCs. The receptors stem from a woman in her fifties or sixties in good health and CMV-seropositive. Both conserved end residues are part of each CDR3. The D gene is left open where the match is weak. Expanded clones get a size class; other rows say once, few or many, or leave the size out.

TRBV5-1,-,TRBJ2-2,-,TGCGCCAGCAGCTTGGGTTCAGGTCCCACCGGGGAGCTGTTTTTT,CASSLGSGPTGELFF
TRBV6-5,-,TRBJ1-5,-,TGTGCCAGCAGTCGCCGCGCTAGCAATCAGCCCCAGCATTTT,CASSRRASNQPQHF
TRBV7-8,once,TRBJ1-1,-,TGTGCCAGCAGCTTCGCGGGCCAGAACACTGAAGCTTTCTTT,CASSFAGQNTEAFF
TRBV6-5,once,TRBJ2-1,-,TGTGCCAGCAGTTACTCGAATTCGGACAATGAGCAGTTCTTC,CASSYSNSDNEQFF
TRBV7-2,-,TRBJ1-5,-,TGTGCCAGCAGCTCGTATAGCAATCAGCCCCAGCATTTT,CASSSYSNQPQHF
TRBV11-2,-,TRBJ2-7,TRBD1,TGTGCCAGCAGCTTCGAGACAGGGACATCCTACGAGCAGTACTTC,CASSFETGTSYEQYF
TRBV25-1,-,TRBJ1-1,-,TGTGCCAGCAGTGAAGCAGGGGCCTTGAACACTGAAGCTTTCTTT,CASSEAGALNTEAFF
TRBV18,-,TRBJ2-6,TRBD1,TGTGCCAGCTCAGAGAACAGGGGGACGGGGGCCAACGGCCTGACTTTC,CASSENRGTGANGLTF
TRBV9,once,TRBJ1-6,TRBD1,TGTGCCAGCAGCGTCAGCCGGGACAGTAATTCACCCCTCCACTTT,CASSVSRDSNSPLHF
TRBV28,-,TRBJ2-2,-,TGTGCCAGCAGTTCAACAGGGTGGGCCTCGAACACCGGGGAGCTGTTTTTT,CASSSTGWASNTGELFF
TRBV10-3,few,TRBJ2-3,TRBD2,TGTGCCTCTAGCGGGGTTGTAGGAGATACGCAGTATTTT,CASSGVVGDTQYF
TRBV18,-,TRBJ2-3,TRBD2,TGTGCCAGCTCACCAAGGACTAGCGGGGCTCCTGGGGATACGCAGTATTTT,CASSPRTSGAPGDTQYF
TRBV5-5,few,TRBJ1-3,-,TGTGCCAGCAGCTTTGGGCGCTCTGGAAACACCATATATTTT,CASSFGRSGNTIYF
TRBV6-5,-,TRBJ1-3,-,TGTGCCAGCAGTTACGGGGAGACTGGAAACACCATATATTTT,CASSYGETGNTIYF
TRBV28,-,TRBJ2-1,-,TGTGCCAGCAGTTCCTACAGGTCGGATGAGCAGTTCTTC,CASSSYRSDEQFF
TRBV2,few,TRBJ1-5,TRBD1,TGTGCCAGCAGTTATACAGGGGGCCCCCCCCAGCATTTT,CASSYTGGPPQHF
TRBV10-3,-,TRBJ1-6,TRBD1,TGTGCCAAGCCGGGACAGTTTAATTCACCCCTCCACTTT,CAKPGQFNSPLHF
TRBV5-4,-,TRBJ1-6,-,TGTGCCAGCAGCCCTTGGAGGGGAGGTTCACCCCTCCACTTT,CASSPWRGGSPLHF
TRBV25-1,few,TRBJ2-3,TRBD2,TGTGCCAGCAGTGAGGGCAGCGGGAGTGAGCTAGATACGCAGTATTTT,CASSEGSGSELDTQYF
TRBV9,-,TRBJ2-7,-,TGTGCCAGCAGCGTAGCTTTCGGCGGCTACGAGCAGTACTTC,CASSVAFGGYEQYF
TRBV6-6,few,TRBJ2-6,-,TGTGCCAGCAGTGCGACCTCTGGGGCCAACGGCCTGACTTTC,CASSATSGANGLTF
TRBV6-6,few,TRBJ1-1,-,TGTGCCAGCAGTCCCTGGAACACTGAAGCTTTCTTT,CASSPWNTEAFF
TRBV5-4,-,TRBJ2-3,TRBD2,TGTGCCAGCAGCTTGACTAGCGGGAGATTGGATACGCAGTATTTT,CASSLTSGRLDTQYF
TRBV27,-,TRBJ1-1,-,TGTGCCAGCAGTTTAAGAGGGCAGCCTAACCCCGTGAACACTGAAGCTTTCTTT,CASSLRGQPNPVNTEAFF
TRBV27,-,TRBJ2-3,-,TGTGCCAGCAGTTTAACCGGGACTCGCGAAACAGATACGCAGTATTTT,CASSLTGTRETDTQYF
TRBV6-5,-,TRBJ1-5,-,TGTGCCAGCAGAATGGACAGCAGCAATCAGCCCCAGCATTTT,CASRMDSSNQPQHF
TRBV5-8,-,TRBJ1-1,TRBD1,TGTGCCAGCCGCCGGGACAGTCATGGCACTGAAGCTTTCTTT,CASRRDSHGTEAFF
TRBV11-2,-,TRBJ2-7,TRBD1,TGTGCCAGCAGCGAGACAGGGGGCCACTCCTACGAGCAGTACTTC,CASSETGGHSYEQYF
TRBV4-1,-,TRBJ2-6,-,TGCGCCAGCAGCCGAGGACACTCTGGGGCCAACGTCCTGACTTTC,CASSRGHSGANVLTF
TRBV6-5,-,TRBJ2-7,-,TGTGCCAGCAGTTACTCGGGACTGCCCTACGAGCAGTACTTC,CASSYSGLPYEQYF
TRBV28,-,TRBJ2-1,-,TGTGCCAGCAGTTTCGGGATATTCTACAATGAGCAGTTCTTC,CASSFGIFYNEQFF
TRBV6-5,-,TRBJ1-1,-,TGTGCCAGCAGTTACTCGTTCACAGGGTCCAACACTGAAGCTTTCTTT,CASSYSFTGSNTEAFF